A selection of T cell receptor beta chains follows, all from one sample in a study of cytomegalovirus exposure and HLA in healthy donors. The assay was immunoSEQ multiplex PCR, and TCRdb's table has in-frame clones only and misses some. The sample records 90,000 to 150,000 clones, 88% being singletons. Source material: PBMCs. These receptors all come from a man aged 18-30 years in good health and CMV-seropositive. The CDR3 runs from the conserved cysteine through the conserved F or W. Each record gives: D gene, J gene, V gene, clone size, CDR3 DNA, CDR3 protein. D genes are given only for firm matches. Clone size is stated in some rows and not others, as once, few, many or a class when expanded.

D gene: TRBD1; J gene: TRBJ2-5; V gene: TRBV7-9; clone size: .; CDR3 DNA: TGTGCCAGCAGCTTAGAGGGGACAGACCAAGAGACCCAGTACTTC; CDR3 protein: CASSLEGTDQETQYF
D gene: TRBD2; J gene: TRBJ2-7; V gene: TRBV6-1; clone size: .; CDR3 DNA: TGTGCCAGCAGTGAAGTGGGGGGGTTCTCCTACGAGCAGTACTTC; CDR3 protein: CASSEVGGFSYEQYF
D gene: .; J gene: TRBJ1-1; V gene: TRBV6-1; clone size: .; CDR3 DNA: TGTGCCAGCAGTCCCCAGGCGCTGAACACTGAAGCTTTCTTT; CDR3 protein: CASSPQALNTEAFF
D gene: .; J gene: TRBJ2-2; V gene: TRBV7-9; clone size: .; CDR3 DNA: TGTGCCAGCAGCCCGAGGGGGGGAGCGAACACCGGGGAGCTGTTTTTT; CDR3 protein: CASSPRGGANTGELFF
D gene: .; J gene: TRBJ2-6; V gene: TRBV14; clone size: .; CDR3 DNA: TGTGCCAGCAGCGGGAACCGGGGTTCTGGGGCCAACGTCCTGACTTTC; CDR3 protein: CASSGNRGSGANVLTF
D gene: TRBD1; J gene: TRBJ1-2; V gene: TRBV19; clone size: .; CDR3 DNA: TGTGCCAGTAGTCAGGGACAGAACTATGGCTACACCTTC; CDR3 protein: CASSQGQNYGYTF
D gene: .; J gene: TRBJ2-5; V gene: TRBV7-2; clone size: .; CDR3 DNA: TGTGCCAGCAGCTTAAGTTGGGGGGAAGAGACCCAGTACTTC; CDR3 protein: CASSLSWGEETQYF
D gene: .; J gene: TRBJ1-1; V gene: TRBV6-5; clone size: .; CDR3 DNA: TGTGCCAGCAGTTACTCAGGGGGCACTGAAGCTTTCTTT; CDR3 protein: CASSYSGGTEAFF
D gene: TRBD1; J gene: TRBJ2-1; V gene: TRBV27; clone size: .; CDR3 DNA: TGTGCCAGCAGGCCGACAGGGTTCAATGAGCAGTTCTTC; CDR3 protein: CASRPTGFNEQFF
D gene: .; J gene: TRBJ2-1; V gene: TRBV10-1; clone size: few; CDR3 DNA: TGCGCCAGCAGTGAGGGCCGCCCGGGGATCTATGAGCAGTTCTTC; CDR3 protein: CASSEGRPGIYEQFF
D gene: .; J gene: TRBJ1-2; V gene: TRBV7-9; clone size: .; CDR3 DNA: TGTGCCAGCAGCTTAGGAGACAGCCTTATGGGTGGCTACACCTTC; CDR3 protein: CASSLGDSLMGGYTF
D gene: .; J gene: TRBJ2-7; V gene: TRBV5-1; clone size: .; CDR3 DNA: TGCGCCAGCAGCTTGGTTCAGGGCAGGGTCGAGCAGTACTTC; CDR3 protein: CASSLVQGRVEQYF
D gene: .; J gene: TRBJ1-1; V gene: TRBV27; clone size: .; CDR3 DNA: TGTGCCAGCAGTTCCTCTATAGGAGTACGGGCTTTCTTT; CDR3 protein: CASSSSIGVRAFF
D gene: TRBD1; J gene: TRBJ1-1; V gene: TRBV30; clone size: .; CDR3 DNA: TGTGCCTGTCTACAGGGGGCGGGTGAAGCTTTCTTT; CDR3 protein: CACLQGAGEAFF
D gene: .; J gene: TRBJ2-5; V gene: TRBV11-2; clone size: once; CDR3 DNA: TGTGCCAGCAGCCCCCGGACGGGGCAAGAGACCCAGTACTTC; CDR3 protein: CASSPRTGQETQYF
D gene: TRBD1; J gene: TRBJ1-4; V gene: TRBV2; clone size: .; CDR3 DNA: TGTGCCAGCAGTGATCGGGGACAGGGAATGGAAAAACTGTTTTTT; CDR3 protein: CASSDRGQGMEKLFF
D gene: .; J gene: TRBJ1-1; V gene: TRBV4-3; clone size: .; CDR3 DNA: TGCGCCAGCAGCCAAAACCCCTTTTTGGGGCAGGGGAACACTGAAGCTTTCTTT; CDR3 protein: CASSQNPFLGQGNTEAFF
D gene: .; J gene: TRBJ1-3; V gene: TRBV13; clone size: .; CDR3 DNA: TGTGCCAGCAGCAACAAAGTCGGGGGTCCAGGAAACACCATATATTTT; CDR3 protein: CASSNKVGGPGNTIYF
D gene: TRBD2; J gene: TRBJ2-5; V gene: TRBV5-6; clone size: many; CDR3 DNA: TGTGCCAGCAGCTTTCCGGGACTACAAACGACCCAGTACTTC; CDR3 protein: CASSFPGLQTTQYF
D gene: .; J gene: TRBJ2-7; V gene: TRBV11-2; clone size: once; CDR3 DNA: TGTGCCAGCAGCAAACTACAGGGCGCCTACGAGCAGTACTTC; CDR3 protein: CASSKLQGAYEQYF
D gene: .; J gene: TRBJ1-2; V gene: TRBV5-4; clone size: once; CDR3 DNA: TGTGCCAGCAGCTTGGGACAGATCTATGGCTACACCTTC; CDR3 protein: CASSLGQIYGYTF
D gene: TRBD1; J gene: TRBJ2-7; V gene: TRBV19; clone size: .; CDR3 DNA: TGTGCCAGTAGTATGGCGGACAGGGCTTCTTACGAGCAGTACTTC; CDR3 protein: CASSMADRASYEQYF
D gene: .; J gene: TRBJ1-1; V gene: TRBV2; clone size: .; CDR3 DNA: TGTGCCAGCAGCTTCAAGGAGGTCACTGAAGCTTTCTTT; CDR3 protein: CASSFKEVTEAFF
D gene: TRBD1; J gene: TRBJ1-6; V gene: TRBV5-6; clone size: .; CDR3 DNA: TGTGCCAGCAGCTTTTTAGGGGGCCAGTCACGAAGTTCACCCCTCCACTTT; CDR3 protein: CASSFLGGQSRSSPLHF
D gene: TRBD1; J gene: TRBJ2-7; V gene: TRBV5-4; clone size: .; CDR3 DNA: TGTGCCAGCAGCTCTAGAGACAGGGCCTCCTACGAGCAGTACTTC; CDR3 protein: CASSSRDRASYEQYF
D gene: TRBD2; J gene: TRBJ2-3; V gene: TRBV29-1; clone size: .; CDR3 DNA: TGCAGCGCCCCTACTAGCGGGGCTACAGATACGCAGTATTTT; CDR3 protein: CSAPTSGATDTQYF
D gene: .; J gene: TRBJ2-7; V gene: TRBV4-1; clone size: .; CDR3 DNA: TGCGCCAGCAGGCGGACTAACACCCCGGAATCCCATACCTACGAGCAGTACTTC; CDR3 protein: CASRRTNTPESHTYEQYF
D gene: .; J gene: TRBJ2-1; V gene: TRBV6-6; clone size: .; CDR3 DNA: TGTGCCGCCTCGTGGGGGGGCCCGGTCAATGAGCAGTTCTTC; CDR3 protein: CAASWGGPVNEQFF
D gene: .; J gene: TRBJ1-5; V gene: TRBV12-2; clone size: .; CDR3 DNA: TGTGCAAGTCGCTCCTTACAGGGGAAGAATCAGCCCCAGCATTTT; CDR3 protein: CASRSLQGKNQPQHF
D gene: .; J gene: TRBJ2-1; V gene: TRBV7-2; clone size: .; CDR3 DNA: TGTGCCAGCAGCTTAGTAGGGACTCAGAAAAATGAGCAGTTCTTC; CDR3 protein: CASSLVGTQKNEQFF
D gene: TRBD1; J gene: TRBJ2-7; V gene: TRBV28; clone size: .; CDR3 DNA: TGTGCCAGCACCTCTCGGACAGGGTTCTACGAGCAGTACTTC; CDR3 protein: CASTSRTGFYEQYF
D gene: .; J gene: TRBJ2-7; V gene: TRBV6-4; clone size: once; CDR3 DNA: TGTGCCGCAGATAGAGACATTTCCTACGAGCAGTACTTC; CDR3 protein: CAADRDISYEQYF
D gene: TRBD1; J gene: TRBJ1-3; V gene: TRBV25-1; clone size: .; CDR3 DNA: TGTGCCAGCAGTGATTCCCCGCCTGACAGGGGGGCTGGAAACACCATATATTTT; CDR3 protein: CASSDSPPDRGAGNTIYF
D gene: TRBD1; J gene: TRBJ2-1; V gene: TRBV4-3; clone size: .; CDR3 DNA: TGCGCCAGCAGCCAGACAGGGGACAATGAGCAGTTCTTC; CDR3 protein: CASSQTGDNEQFF
D gene: TRBD1; J gene: TRBJ2-7; V gene: TRBV15; clone size: .; CDR3 DNA: TGTGCCACCAGGTCTGACAGGGTATATTTCTCCTACGAGCAGTACTTC; CDR3 protein: CATRSDRVYFSYEQYF
D gene: TRBD1; J gene: TRBJ1-2; V gene: TRBV5-1; clone size: .; CDR3 DNA: TGCGCCAGCAGCTACACCACCGGGACAGGGAGCGGCTACACCTTC; CDR3 protein: CASSYTTGTGSGYTF